This TCR beta chain was obtained from a study of cytomegalovirus exposure and HLA in healthy donors. PCR involved 60 Vbeta and 13 Jbeta primers. Measured with immunoSEQ multiplex PCR; TCRdb has only the in-frame clones, and not every one. The sample has some 180,000 clones, roughly 80% seen once; the top ten hold around 2.3%. The study, taken as a whole, reports: Common viral pathogens were later found to be apparently linked to several of the most significant clusters. Certain sequence variants were highly shared and formed a cluster, and this cluster was likely a sequencing artifact. Per a prior analysis, the majority of TCR beta V segments were productive roughly 90% or roughly 30% of the time.

Nominal health characterized the donors when sampled, though unrecorded immune exposures were likely. V dropped 0 bases and J dropped 5 bases, with 14 bases sitting between them. Germline assignment: CDR1 SGHRS and CDR2 YFSETQ. The length of the CDR3 is 15 residues. As concerns this clone: Its target is not known.

The source material was PBMCs. The chain employs TRBV5-1 and TRBJ2-5; no clear D gene. This sequence was found in a male donor in good health and CMV-seronegative. The DNA for the CDR3 is TGCGCCAGCAGCTTGGCCGGCGGCTCTACGGAGACCCAGTACTTC. Its translation is CASSLAGGSTETQYF.